The subject of this entry is one T cell receptor (beta chain). No cognate antigen has been identified for it. Base quality data are lacking; no much larger clone is found one base away. This entry is derived from a study of PD-1 blockade in classical Hodgkin lymphoma (dated by TCRdb to 2018 to 2020). As for the study more broadly: Nivolumab dosing was 3 mg/kg intravenously every 2 weeks, continuing until either disease progression or unacceptable toxicity. A peripheral blood immune signature of response to PD-1 blockade in classical Hodgkin lymphoma was defined using TCR beta sequencing and CyTOF. What the study reported, not specific to this receptor: Lower diversity was seen in patients whose nivolumab began less than 1 year after ASCT, and these patients were left out of later analyses so that immune reconstitution would not confound the results. Baseline TCR diversity was reported to be lower in newly diagnosed patients than in healthy donors and to be lower still in relapsed/refractory patients. Trial patients with a complete response had baseline diversity similar to that of newly diagnosed patients, while partial responders and progressors had significantly lower diversity. CD4+ but not CD8+ TCR diversity rose significantly by C4D1 (p=0.0027 vs p=0.16), most apparent in complete responders (p=0.02). The study was limited to a single clinical trial cohort, and causes of repertoire differences, possibly disease activity or prior therapy, remained undefined.

Reading the germline V gene gives CDR1 MNHNS and CDR2 SASEGT. The CDR3, from cysteine to phenylalanine, totals 16 residues. The retained sequence is limited to the CDR3, 48 bases, with the frame set at the first base. The germline ends are 18 bases apart after V is trimmed by 4 bases and J by 4 bases. Genomic DNA was isolated using the Qiagen DNeasy kit from unsorted PBMCs as well as from negatively selected CD4+ and CD8+ fractions. TCR beta CDR3 regions were subjected to amplification by immunoSEQ multiplex PCR with primers that anneal to V and J segments. A synthetic immune receptor repertoire was used to minimize amplification bias, and any residual bias was removed computationally once sequencing was done. As for the authors' bioinformatics: Custom Python scripts were used to quantify repertoire diversity as the Shannon entropy index. Unsorted, CD4+ and CD8+ repertoires were analyzed separately, except in combined analyses where CD4+ and CD8+ sequences were merged in silico. Clonal expansion was defined as a frequency increase of at least 2-fold after treatment compared with C1D1, and clones undetected at baseline were assigned a pseudocount of 0.5. Clones with 0 or 1 copy at C1D1 were classified as singleton clones, and clones with 2 or more copies were classified as non-singleton clones. Clones expanded in unsorted samples were labelled as CD4+, CD8+ or unknown by matching protein sequences in sorted samples from the same patient. Wilcoxon tests on paired samples were used to test changes in diversity from C1D1 to C4D1. In TCRdb, the immuneACCESS table is reduced to in-frame sequences with V and J assigned. These tables do not hold every clone; where another copy was compared, an unresolved V gene accounts for under half, and the others remain unexplained. V and J calls and clone size follow that table, whereas D and trimming were derived from the DNA. The sample contains 80,000 to 100,000 clones, roughly 76% of them found a single time. The leading ten clones occupy 16% of the sample.

Interpreted using the paper, the time point label stands for: cycle 2 day 1 (C2D1) of nivolumab. Every trial patient had relapsed following autologous stem cell transplantation, and prior brentuximab vedotin exposure was what differed among cohorts A, B and C. A total of 50 to 70 patients with relapsed/refractory classical Hodgkin lymphoma made up the trial cohort, and each patient's best overall response was complete response, partial response or progressive disease. Trial patients were treated with single-agent nivolumab in the multi-cohort phase II CheckMate 205 trial. An independent review committee assessed best overall response by applying the 2007 International Working Group response criteria. Trial PBMCs were obtained immediately prior to nivolumab initiation (C1D1) and on therapy at cycle 2 day 1 and cycle 4 day 1. Peripheral blood was collected in 8 mL Vacutainer Cell Preparation Tubes, from which PBMCs were isolated by centrifugation and then cryopreserved.

Here the chain combines TRBV6-1 and TRBJ2-3, with a tentative D gene TRBD1 over 7 matching bases. The source is a human donor with classical Hodgkin lymphoma. Specimen: peripheral blood mononuclear cells (PBMCs), collected before the second cycle of nivolumab. This receptor carries the CDR3 CASSGRQGVAADTQYF. The sequenced DNA: TGTGCCAGCAGTGGGCGCCAGGGGGTAGCGGCAGATACGCAGTATTTT.